This passage covers 12 T cell receptor beta chains from one sample sequenced in a study of regulatory T cells in long-lasting Graves disease. Time point in this sample: newly diagnosed GD, antithyroid drugs for less than 3 months. From RNA extracted from PBMCs, the TCR library was made. Arm-PCR with iRepertoire HTBI primers amplified the CDR3 regions for these TCR beta libraries. Each CDR3 protein gets one entry after TCRdb re-called the multiplex PCR reads with MiXCR. The table records roughly 500,000 distinct CDR3 sequences, roughly 12% of them present only once. This same sample was also taken into another study, of T cells in Graves' hyperthyroidism and ophthalmopathy.

Sequencing used peripheral blood mononuclear cells (PBMCs), obtained at new diagnosis, from a patient treated with antithyroid drugs. The receptors originated from a man in his thirties or forties with Graves disease.

This clonotype was seen repeatedly, ten times or more. The rearrangement joins TRBV6-1 to TRBJ1-4; the match to TRBD1 covers 7 bases. Germline V CDR1 and CDR2: MNHNS, SASEGT. Trimming at V came to 5 bases and at J to 11 bases, leaving 5 bases not matched to a gene. There are 12 residues in the CDR3. In DNA form, the CDR3 reads TGTGCCAGCAGTACGACAGGGCAGAAACTGTTTTTT. Encoded protein: CASSTTGQKLFF.

This clonotype was picked up a small number of times. V is TRBV6-1 and J is TRBJ2-7; TRBD2 agrees at 9 bases. Germline CDR1 and CDR2: MNHNS and SASEGT. The CDR3 runs to 16 residues. V lost 4 bases and J lost 3; bases outside the gene matches: 10. CDR3 coding DNA: TGTGCCAGCAGTGCCCTCCTAGCGGGGATAGGCTACGAGCAGTACTTC. This codes for CASSALLAGIGYEQYF.

This clonotype occurred many times. This chain uses TRBV12-3 or TRBV12-4 with TRBJ2-1; D perhaps matches TRBD2 (5 bases). V was cut by 3 bases and J by 0 bases, with 6 bases left in between. CDR3 length: 14 amino acids. The CDR3 loop is CASSLTTSYNEQFF. CDR3 DNA sequence: TGTGCCAGCAGTTTGACTACCTCCTACAATGAGCAGTTCTTC.

This clonotype was detected ten times or more. The chain links TRBV6-1 to TRBJ2-7; tentative D call: TRBD2 (7 bases). This CDR3 region has 18 residues. V lost 5 bases, J lost 2 bases, and 25 bases lay in between. Germline V gene sequence: CDR1 MNHNS, CDR2 SASEGT. The CDR3 region is CASSPPAGAGGRTYEQYF. CDR3 nucleotide sequence: TGTGCCAGCAGTCCCCCCGCGGGGGCCGGGGGGAGGACCTACGAGCAGTACTTC.

This chain links TRBV25-1 with TRBJ1-6; maybe TRBD1 (5 bases). Germline lookup yields CDR1 MGHDK and CDR2 SYGVNS. The V end was cut by 4 bases, the J end by 5 bases, with 12 bases between. CDR3 length: 15 amino acids. The CDR3 here is CASSVAGPNNSPLHF. CDR3 DNA: TGTGCCAGCAGTGTGGCAGGGCCAAATAATTCACCCCTCCACTTT.

Points on this clonotype: A read error is possible here, since a much larger clone lies one base away. This chain uses TRBV29-1 with TRBJ2-7; 10 bases agree with TRBD2. The trim removed 4 bases at V and 9 bases at J, leaving 15 bases unmatched. This CDR3 comprises 15 residues. Germline V lookup: CDR1 SQVTM, CDR2 ANQGSEA. The CDR3 DNA reads as TGCAGCGTTGTTCGGACTAGCGGTCTAAACGGGGGGCAGTACTTC. This encodes CSVVRTSGLNGGQYF.

This clonotype was detected a few times. The chain carries TRBV30 and TRBJ2-2; a weak D match, TRBD1 (6 bases). The CDR3 contains 12 residues. The V and J ends lost 5 bases and 4 bases respectively, with 8 bases between them. Germline V gene lookup returns CDR1 GTSNPN and CDR2 SVGIG (reference sequence). Here the CDR3 reads CAWGGGTGELFF. The CDR3 bases are TGTGCCTGGGGGGGCGGCACCGGGGAGCTGTTTTTT.

This clonotype was seen only once. This may be a read error: a much more frequent sequence differs by one nucleotide. This chain links TRBV29-1 with TRBJ1-1, with 7 nucleotides matching TRBD1. V shed 3 bases, J shed 2 bases, and the junction held 3 bases outside the gene matches. Germline loops: CDR1 SQVTM, CDR2 ANQGSEA. The CDR3 consists of 13 residues. CDR3 sequence (DNA): TGCAGCGTTGAGGGACAGATTAACACTGAAGCTTTCTTT. Translated, it gives CSVEGQINTEAFF.

In this sample, this clonotype turned up once. The chain has TRBV5-1 and TRBJ2-5; D may be TRBD2 (5 bases). V was cut by 0 bases and J by 1 base, with 13 bases left in between. Germline V gene lookup returns CDR1 SGHRS and CDR2 YFSETQ. CDR3 length: 16 residues. The CDR3 nucleotides read TGCGCCAGCAGCTTGGTGGGGAGCCCTGGCCAAGAGACCCAGTACTTC. This sequence encodes CASSLVGSPGQETQYF.

The chain employs TRBV5-1 and TRBJ2-7; no firm D call. Germline V lookup: CDR1 SGHRS, CDR2 YFSETQ. The ends were cut back, 0 bases at V and 3 bases at J, with 10 bases in the middle. The CDR3 length is 14 residues. The CDR3 nucleotides read TGCGCCAGCAGCTTGGGGGTCGGTGACTACGAGCAGTACTTC. Residues: CASSLGVGDYEQYF.

At least ten counts were recorded for this clonotype. The gene calls are TRBV3-1 and TRBJ2-7; D remains ambiguous. V dropped 2 bases and J dropped 5 bases, with 4 bases sitting between them. Germline V gives CDR1 LGHDT, CDR2 YNNKEL (reference sequence). The CDR3 length is 11 residues. The CDR3, as DNA: TGTGCCAGCAGCCAACAGGACGAGCAGTACTTC. As protein: CASSQQDEQYF.

There are many counts of this clonotype. The chain uses TRBV20-1 and TRBJ2-2; D unresolved. Germline CDR1 reads DFQATT; CDR2 reads SNEGSKA (reference sequence). The V end was cut by 1 base, the J end by 4 bases, with 7 bases between. The CDR3 has 13 amino acids. The CDR3 loop reads CSARVRITGELFF. The CDR3 DNA reads as TGCAGTGCTAGAGTCAGGATCACCGGGGAGCTGTTTTTT.